The text below deals with one TCR beta chain. Antigen unknown. This entry belongs to a study of T-cell memory formation after mild COVID-19. Study-wide results and caveats: The authors did not confirm SARS-CoV-2 specificity of second-wave clones peaking day 37. Cross-reactive memory appears to have joined, as suggested by some responding clones showing up in pre-infection memory. Contracting clones, day 15 to 85, had balanced CD4/CD8, and later expanders favored CD4+.

Germline lookup yields CDR1 LNHDA and CDR2 SQIVND (reference sequence). The CDR3 extends over 17 amino acids. V was pared by 6 bases and J by 0 bases, with 8 bases of the junction left unmatched. Amplification by 5'RACE using constant-segment primers produced TCR alpha and TCR beta cDNA libraries that carried sample barcodes and UMIs. TCRdb reanalysed the 5' RACE reads using MiXCR and keeps one entry per CDR3 protein. The sample records around 200,000 distinct CDR3 sequences, 27% being singletons. The V call is TRBV19, the J call TRBJ2-6, with 7 nucleotides matching TRBD1. Specimen: PBMCs or a T cell subset sorted from them (not recorded which). This receptor was taken from an adult woman who had mild COVID-19 (a few samples of this study predate the infection). Cell type and time point are not known. As DNA, the CDR3 is TGTGCCAGTAGCCCAACCGCAGGGGGCTCTGGGGCCAACGTCCTGACTTTC. Translation: CASSPTAGGSGANVLTF.